These 8 T cell receptor beta chains originate from one sample sequenced in a study of tissue T cells after allogeneic stem cell transplantation. Time point meaning: mouse harvest day 7 after allogeneic transplant. Each mouse received 10^7 T-cell-depleted marrow cells plus 10^6 splenic CD5+ T cells by tail vein. Clones were read by immunoSEQ multiplex PCR, and TCRdb kept only the in-frame ones, dropping some. Of some 8,700 clones in the sample, nearly 45% were seen once. The sequenced material came from skin. All receptors derive from a female BALB/c mouse given C57BL/6 T cells with graft-versus-host disease after an allogeneic hematopoietic cell transplant.

By its share, this clone is medium-sized. Any gene name here is a mouse gene name. The read ends 1 residue before the CDR3 terminus; that terminus is restored from the germline J gene. V usage is TRBV2 and J usage is TRBJ2-7; D gene unclear. Trimming removed 0 bases at V and 0 bases at J, with 3 bases between. The V gene's germline CDR1 is LGHNA and CDR2 YSYQKL. This CDR3 spans 13 amino acids. The part of the CDR3 DNA that was read is TGTGCCAGCAGCCAAGATTTCTCCTATGAACAGTAC. Amino acids: CASSQDFSYEQY. In full, the CDR3 is CASSQDFSYEQYF.

Points on this clone: Here the gene names and germline are mouse. Read data end 1 residue before the CDR3 end; the end is taken from the germline J gene. V and J are TRBV3 and TRBJ2-1, with TRBD2 matching 9 bases. V gave up 5 bases and J gave up 3 bases; unmatched junction bases: 5. From germline, CDR1 is SNHLY and CDR2 FYNGKV (reference sequence). CDR3 length: 15 amino acids. CDR3 bases read: TGTGCCAGCAGCCGACTGGGGGTTGGCTATGCTGAGCAGTTC. Translating gives CASSRLGVGYAEQF. The entire CDR3 protein reads CASSRLGVGYAEQFF.

This clone was counted a single time. Mouse gene names and germline throughout. The read ends 1 residue before the CDR3 terminus; that terminus is restored from the germline J gene. The chain combines TRBV3 with TRBJ2-5; no clear D. With 2 bases removed from V and 4 bases from J, the gap between germline ends came to 7 bases. Germline values: CDR1 SNHLY, CDR2 FYNGKV (reference sequence). This CDR3 is built from 13 residues. The CDR3 loop is CASSLRREDTQYF. The part of the CDR3 DNA that was read is TGTGCCAGCAGCTTAAGGAGGGAAGACACCCAGTAC.

A few counts support this clone. Mouse gene names apply. Read coverage stops 1 residue before the CDR3 terminus; the germline J gene supplies the remainder. The rearrangement joins TRBV26 to TRBJ2-7; 11 bases are a match to TRBD1. V lost 5 bases to trimming and J lost 6 bases; unmatched junction nucleotides: 3. CDR1 and CDR2 (germline): KGHPV, FQNQEV (reference sequence). There are 13 residues in the CDR3. The CDR3 loop is CASSSDRGLEQYF. The CDR3 DNA, read in part, is TGTGCCAGCAGTTCGGACAGGGGGCTTGAACAGTAC. Filled out from reference TRBV26 and TRBJ2-7, the complete variable domain reads NSKVIQTPRYLVKGQGQKAKMRCIPEKGHPVVFWYQQNKNNEFKFLINFQNQEVLQQIDMTEKRFSAECPSNSPCSLEIQSSEAGDSALYLCASSSDRGLEQYFGPGTRLTVL.

Comment on this clone: Each gene name is a mouse one. Coverage ceases 1 residue before the CDR3 finishes, and the germline J gene fills in the end. This sequence joins TRBV13-1 and TRBJ2-7; TRBD2 aligns across 9 bases. The J segment lost 0 bases and the V segment lost 7 bases, leaving 2 bases of the junction unmatched. The CDR3 length is 13 residues. Germline-derived CDR1 and CDR2 are NSHNY and SYGAGN. The CDR3 bases that were read are TGTGCCAGCGGACTGGGGAGCTCCTATGAACAGTAC. This encodes CASGLGSSYEQY. The whole CDR3 protein reads CASGLGSSYEQYF.

This clone was seen only a few times. Mouse germline and gene names are used. The CDR3 extends 1 residue past the end of the read, so its final part is completed from the germline J gene. V is TRBV1 and J is TRBJ2-7, with D tentatively TRBD1 (5 bases). There are 12 residues in the CDR3. Germline-derived CDR1 and CDR2 are NSQYPW and LRSPGD (reference sequence). The V and J ends lost 0 bases and 5 bases respectively, with 5 bases between them. CDR3 DNA (partial): TGCACCTGCAGTGCAGACAGGGATGAACAGTAC. Translating it yields CTCSADRDEQY. In full, the CDR3 is CTCSADRDEQYF.

A remark on this clone: Gene names are the mouse ones. The read halts 1 residue ahead of the CDR3 end, with the missing end drawn from the germline J gene. The chain uses TRBV26 and TRBJ2-5; 9 nucleotides line up with TRBD1. The CDR3 extends over 12 amino acids. The ends lost 6 bases at V and 5 bases at J; junction bases unmatched: 0. CDR1 and CDR2 from the germline V gene are KGHPV and FQNQEV (reference sequence). CDR3 sequence: CASRDRGDTQYF. The sequenced CDR3 bases are TGTGCCAGCAGGGACAGGGGAGACACCCAGTAC. Variable domain in full (rest from reference TRBV26 and TRBJ2-5): NSKVIQTPRYLVKGQGQKAKMRCIPEKGHPVVFWYQQNKNNEFKFLINFQNQEVLQQIDMTEKRFSAECPSNSPCSLEIQSSEAGDSALYLCASRDRGDTQYFGPGTRLLVL.

Turning to this clone: Mouse names are used for the genes. The read terminates 1 residue before the CDR3 end, so the remaining end is supplied by the germline J gene. The rearrangement joins TRBV26 to TRBJ1-4; D unresolved. Per germline, CDR1 KGHPV and CDR2 FQNQEV (reference sequence). This CDR3 spans 13 amino acids. The V end was cut by 4 bases, the J end by 0 bases, with 3 bases between. CDR3 DNA (partial): TGTGCCAGCAGTCCTGTTTCCAACGAAAGATTATTT. Translated: CASSPVSNERLF. The CDR3 reads in full as CASSPVSNERLFF.